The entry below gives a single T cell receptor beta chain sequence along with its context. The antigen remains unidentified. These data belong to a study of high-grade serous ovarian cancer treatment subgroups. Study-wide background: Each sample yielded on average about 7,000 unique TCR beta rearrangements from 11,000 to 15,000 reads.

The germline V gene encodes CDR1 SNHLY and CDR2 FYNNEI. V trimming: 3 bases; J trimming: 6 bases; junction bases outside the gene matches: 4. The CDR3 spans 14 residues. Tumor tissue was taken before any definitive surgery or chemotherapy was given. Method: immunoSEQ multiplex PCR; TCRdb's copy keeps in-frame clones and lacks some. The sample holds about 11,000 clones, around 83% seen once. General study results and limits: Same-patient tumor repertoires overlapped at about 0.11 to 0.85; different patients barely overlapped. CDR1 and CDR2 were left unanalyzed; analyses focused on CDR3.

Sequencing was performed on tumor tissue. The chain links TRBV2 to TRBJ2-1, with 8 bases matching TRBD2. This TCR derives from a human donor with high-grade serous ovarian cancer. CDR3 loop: CASSEGLGSNEQFF. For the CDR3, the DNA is TGTGCCAGCAGTGAGGGACTAGGGTCCAATGAGCAGTTCTTC.